These 19 T cell receptor beta chains were sequenced from one sample in a study of blood T cell repertoires in COVID-19. Method: immunoSEQ multiplex PCR; TCRdb's copy keeps in-frame clones and lacks some. The sample has about 220,000 clones, more than 65% seen once; the top ten hold approximately 2.4%. The sample was peripheral blood. These receptors all stem from a man aged 35 to 55 who had recovered from COVID-19.

The rearrangement uses TRBV5-1 and TRBJ2-1; 9 nucleotides line up with TRBD2. With 3 bases clipped from V and 8 bases from J, the junction kept 9 bases outside the gene matches. The CDR3 consists of 15 residues. Looked up from germline, CDR1 is SGHRS and CDR2 is YFSETQ. The CDR3 nucleotides are TGCGCCAGCAGCTCCATAGCGGGAGATAAGGATGAGCAGTTCTTC. Translating it yields CASSSIAGDKDEQFF.

The chain uses TRBV20-1 and TRBJ2-3, with D possibly being TRBD1 (5 bases). V was shortened by 3 bases and J by 5 bases, with 15 bases between the two germline ends. Germline CDR1 is DFQATT and CDR2 is SNEGSKA (reference sequence). There are 14 residues in the CDR3. Here the CDR3 reads CSASWQGSLDTQYF. CDR3 sequence (DNA): TGCAGTGCTAGTTGGCAGGGTAGTTTAGATACGCAGTATTTT.

The chain links TRBV27 to TRBJ1-2; no reliable D call. The germline V gene has CDR1 MNHEY and CDR2 SMNVEV (reference sequence). CDR3 length equals 13 residues. V lost 3 bases and J 4 bases, leaving 9 bases between the germline ends. The CDR3: CASSLKAPYGYTF. CDR3 nucleotide sequence: TGTGCCAGCAGTTTGAAAGCTCCCTATGGCTACACCTTC.

The chain employs TRBV5-4 and TRBJ2-7; TRBD2 aligns across 10 bases. Germline CDR1 reads SGHNT; CDR2 reads YYREEE (reference sequence). J was trimmed by 2 bases and V by 7 bases; bases with no gene match: 6. There are 14 residues in the CDR3. CDR3: CASGDSGRAYEQYF. CDR3 sequence (DNA): TGTGCCAGCGGAGACAGCGGGAGGGCCTACGAGCAGTACTTC.

This rearrangement joins TRBV7-2 to TRBJ2-3; TRBD2 matches at 9 bases. The germline gives CDR1 SGHTA, CDR2 FQGNSA. The CDR3 is made up of 15 amino acids. Trimming cost V 1 base and J 1 base; bases outside gene matches: 0. CDR3 region: CASSLVAGGTDTQYF. CDR3 nucleotide sequence: TGTGCCAGCAGCTTAGTAGCGGGGGGCACAGATACGCAGTATTTT.

This chain connects TRBV18 to TRBJ1-6, with TRBD1 matching over 7 bases. The CDR3 is 15 amino acids. Unmatched junction bases numbered 6, after V lost 3 bases and J lost 7 bases. Germline lookup yields CDR1 KGHSH and CDR2 LQKENI. DNA for the CDR3: TGTGCCAGCTCACCTCGACAGGGAGTAAATTCACCCCTCCACTTT. Protein product: CASSPRQGVNSPLHF.

The CDR3 loop reads CASSSGQHYGYTF. The CDR3 DNA follows: TGTGCCAGCAGCTCCGGACAGCACTATGGCTACACCTTC. The chain recombines TRBV11-2 with TRBJ1-2, with D maybe TRBD1 (6 bases). Between the trimmed V and J ends, which lost 4 bases and 3 bases, there was a span of 9 bases. There are 13 residues in the CDR3. Germline CDR1 reads SGHAT; CDR2 reads FQNNGV.

This clone has a handful of counts. The rearrangement links TRBV9 to TRBJ2-5, with D possibly matching TRBD2 (6 bases). This CDR3 contains 18 residues. The V gene lost 2 bases and the J gene lost 1 base, with 21 bases spanning the gap. Germline V gene lookup returns CDR1 SGDLS and CDR2 YYNGEE. This CDR3 is CASSVESPSVNPQETQYF. CDR3 DNA: TGTGCCAGCAGCGTTGAATCACCTAGCGTGAACCCCCAAGAGACCCAGTACTTC.

The chain links TRBV5-1 to TRBJ2-2; D perhaps matches TRBD2 (5 bases). Germline V lookup: CDR1 SGHRS, CDR2 YFSETQ. This CDR3 comprises 15 residues. V was shortened by 0 bases and J by 2 bases, with 8 bases between the two germline ends. The CDR3: CASSLGGVNTGELFF. The CDR3 nucleotides read TGCGCCAGCAGCTTGGGGGGAGTCAACACCGGGGAGCTGTTTTTT.

This sequence joins TRBV6-5 and TRBJ2-3; 7 bases fit TRBD1. CDR1 is MNHEY and CDR2 is SVGAGI in the germline V gene. This CDR3 is built from 16 residues. The ends lost 4 bases at V and 4 bases at J; junction bases unmatched: 11. The CDR3 here is CASSSSQGTSADTQYF. The CDR3 DNA is TGTGCCAGCAGTTCTTCACAGGGGACCTCGGCAGATACGCAGTATTTT.

The J gene is TRBJ2-3, the V gene TRBV5-8; D might be TRBD1 (5 bases). In germline, CDR1 is SGHTS, CDR2 YDEGEE. V lost 4 bases to trimming and J lost 3 bases, with 9 bases between them. The CDR3 has 13 residues. The CDR3, as DNA: TGTGCCAGCAGCAGCCGACAGACAGATACGCAGTATTTT. Residues: CASSSRQTDTQYF.

There are a few counts of this clone. The rearrangement links TRBV3-1 (or the pseudogene TRBV3-2) to TRBJ1-4, with 11 positions matching TRBD1. The J segment lost 5 bases and the V segment lost 2 bases, leaving 1 base of the junction unmatched. CDR3 length: 15 residues. CDR1 and CDR2 from the germline V gene are LGHDT and YNNKEL (reference sequence). The CDR3 reads CASSQRDRGNEKLFF. CDR3 nucleotides: TGTGCCAGCAGCCAACGGGACAGGGGGAATGAAAAACTGTTTTTT.

CDR3 nucleotide sequence: TGCGCCAGCAGCCCCGCAGCGGGAAGGAGTGGTGAGCAGTTCTTC. Its protein is CASSPAAGRSGEQFF. V is TRBV4-3 and J is TRBJ2-1; 7 nucleotides align to TRBD2. Trimming removed 4 bases from V and 9 bases from J; junction bases left unmatched: 12. CDR1 and CDR2 from the germline V gene are LGHNA and YSLEER. The CDR3 sequence is 15 residues long.

V usage is TRBV18 and J usage is TRBJ2-1; 9 bases are shared with TRBD2. V gave up 1 base and J gave up 6 bases; unmatched junction bases: 10. This CDR3 spans 17 amino acids. Germline assignment: CDR1 KGHSH and CDR2 LQKENI. CDR3 sequence: CASSPRVAGATVNEQFF. CDR3 coding DNA: TGTGCCAGCTCACCACGAGTAGCGGGAGCGACAGTCAATGAGCAGTTCTTC. The full variable domain, in which reference TRBV18 and TRBJ2-1 provide the parts outside the CDR3, is NAGVMQNPRHLVRRRGQEARLRCSPMKGHSHVYWYRQLPEEGLKFMVYLQKENIIDESGMPKERFSAEFPKEGPSILRIQQVVRGDSAAYFCASSPRVAGATVNEQFFGPGTRLTVL.

This rearrangement joins TRBV18 to TRBJ1-1; D not certain. Per germline, CDR1 KGHSH and CDR2 LQKENI. Trimming shortened V by 3 bases and J by 0 bases, and 14 bases separated the two germline ends. CDR3 length: 16 amino acids. The CDR3 here is CASSPAQVSMNTEAFF. For the CDR3, the DNA is TGTGCCAGCTCACCCGCGCAGGTCTCGATGAACACTGAAGCTTTCTTT. Full variable domain (outside the CDR3, taken from reference TRBV18 and TRBJ1-1): NAGVMQNPRHLVRRRGQEARLRCSPMKGHSHVYWYRQLPEEGLKFMVYLQKENIIDESGMPKERFSAEFPKEGPSILRIQQVVRGDSAAYFCASSPAQVSMNTEAFFGQGTRLTVV.

This chain uses TRBV13 with TRBJ2-5; 15 bases fit TRBD2. The CDR3 has 17 amino acids. The V and J ends lost 4 bases and 2 bases, in that order; junction bases with no gene match: 5. CDR1 PRHDT and CDR2 FYEKMQ come from the germline V gene (reference sequence). CDR3 amino acids: CASSSGTSGRYQETQYF. In nucleotides, the CDR3 is TGTGCCAGCAGCTCCGGGACTAGCGGGAGGTATCAAGAGACCCAGTACTTC.

The rearrangement links TRBV7-6 to TRBJ2-2; D ambiguous. This CDR3 region has 13 residues. Germline V lookup: CDR1 SGHVS, CDR2 FNYEAQ. V was cut by 1 base and J by 3 bases, with 3 bases left in between. In nucleotides, the CDR3 is TGTGCCAGCAGCTTAGTCGACACCGGGGAGCTGTTTTTT. Amino acid sequence: CASSLVDTGELFF. The variable domain in full, completed from reference TRBV7-6 and TRBJ2-2, reads GAGVSQSPRYKVTKRGQDVALRCDPISGHVSLYWYRQALGQGPEFLTYFNYEAQQDKSGLPNDRFSAERPEGSISTLTIQRTEQRDSAMYRCASSLVDTGELFFGEGSRLTVL.

V usage is TRBV15 and J usage is TRBJ1-2, with 7 bases that match TRBD1. CDR3 size: 15 residues. CDR1 and CDR2 (germline): LNHNV, YYDKDF (reference sequence). V lost 2 bases to trimming and J lost 6 bases; unmatched junction nucleotides: 9. CDR3 amino acids: CATSRSKGAADGYTF. As DNA, the CDR3 is TGTGCCACCAGCAGATCTAAGGGGGCCGCGGATGGCTACACCTTC.

The genes are TRBV6-2 or TRBV6-3 and TRBJ1-5; 8 bases map to TRBD1. The germline gives CDR1 MNHEY, CDR2 SVGEGT. J was trimmed by 7 bases and V by 5 bases; bases with no gene match: 10. CDR3 size: 15 residues. The CDR3 here is CASSSRDRTGQPQHF. CDR3 sequence (DNA): TGTGCCAGCAGTAGCCGGGACAGGACGGGACAGCCCCAGCATTTT.